These T cell receptor beta chains were read from a single sample in a study of T cell changes during pregnancy in multiple sclerosis. The repertoire was sequenced with immunoSEQ multiplex PCR; TCRdb's copy has only in-frame clones and lacks some. Of tens of thousands of clones listed, 86% are singletons. Sequenced here: CD8+ T cells from peripheral blood mononuclear cells, sampled in the first trimester of pregnancy. The source is a female donor in good health, enrolled as a control in a pregnancy study. Each CDR3 is given with its conserved first and last residue. D genes are given only for firm matches. The size of a clone is reported for some rows only, either as once, few or many, or as a class for expanded clones.

TRBV7-9	-	TRBJ2-3	-	TGTGCCAGCAGCCAACTAGCAGATACGCAGTATTTT	CASSQLADTQYF
TRBV19	-	TRBJ1-5	-	TGTGCCAGTCTGGAAGGAGGCAATCAGCCCCAGCATTTT	CASLEGGNQPQHF
TRBV5-1	few	TRBJ2-7	-	TGCGCCAGCAGCCCTTCCTCGGCGGGGCACGAGCAGTACTTC	CASSPSSAGHEQYF
TRBV29-1	-	TRBJ1-5	-	TGCAGCGTTGAAGGTAGAGCCCGTCGGCCCCAGCATTTT	CSVEGRARRPQHF
TRBV4-3	-	TRBJ2-1	-	TGCGCCAGCAGCCAAGATTTTCCTAGTTGGTATGAGCAGTTCTTC	CASSQDFPSWYEQFF
TRBV6-5	-	TRBJ1-5	TRBD1	TGTGCCAGCAGCGGACAACAGGGGAACCAGCCCCAGCATTTT	CASSGQQGNQPQHF
TRBV7-9	-	TRBJ1-2	TRBD1	TGTGCCAGCAGCTTCGGGACAGGTTATAGCTCTGGCTACACCTTC	CASSFGTGYSSGYTF
TRBV7-9	once	TRBJ2-1	TRBD1	TGTGCCAGCAGGTATACAGGGGCCAACTACAATGAGCAGTTCTTC	CASRYTGANYNEQFF
TRBV5-1	once	TRBJ1-2	-	TGCGCCAGCACGGTGGGCTCGGAAGGCTACACCTTC	CASTVGSEGYTF
TRBV11-2	-	TRBJ2-1	TRBD2	TGTGCCAGCAGCTTAGCGTTGGGAGCGGGGGAGCAGTTCTTC	CASSLALGAGEQFF
TRBV4-2	-	TRBJ1-1	TRBD1	TGTGCCAGCAGCCAAGAGGCGACAGGGGACCCTGAAGCTTTCTTT	CASSQEATGDPEAFF
TRBV11-2	-	TRBJ2-7	-	TGTGCCAGCAGCCGTCACGAGCAGTACTTC	CASSRHEQYF
TRBV14	-	TRBJ2-7	-	TGTGCCAGCAGCCAAGGAGACAGGACCCTCTCCTACGAGCAGTACTTC	CASSQGDRTLSYEQYF
TRBV5-4	-	TRBJ1-1	TRBD1	TGTGCCAGCAGTTACGGGACAGGGGACATGAACACTGAAGCTTTCTTT	CASSYGTGDMNTEAFF
TRBV6-1	-	TRBJ2-3	-	TGTGCCAGCAGGGCACCCAGCACAGATACGCAGTATTTT	CASRAPSTDTQYF
TRBV4-3	-	TRBJ1-5	-	TGCGCCAGCAGCCAGGGGGCGGGTTATAGCAATCAGCCCCAGCATTTT	CASSQGAGYSNQPQHF
TRBV7-2	-	TRBJ2-7	TRBD2	TGTGCCAGCAGCTTTTTGGCGGGGGGGGACTACGAGCAGTACTTC	CASSFLAGGDYEQYF
TRBV27	few	TRBJ2-7	-	TGTGCCAGCAGTCAACAGGGTAGGGTCTACGAGCAGTACTTC	CASSQQGRVYEQYF
TRBV7-2	-	TRBJ2-1	-	TGTGCCAGCAGCCGGGGGACTTGGAATGGGCAGTTCTTC	CASSRGTWNGQFF
TRBV7-6	-	TRBJ1-1	-	TGTGCCAGCACCCCCCCGCGAGGCACTGAAGCTTTCTTT	CASTPPRGTEAFF
TRBV5-8	-	TRBJ2-1	-	TGCGCCAGCAGCCCGCGACTAGGGATCTACAATGAGCAGTTCTTC	CASSPRLGIYNEQFF